The entry below describes one TCR beta chain. In germline, CDR1 is LNHDA, CDR2 SQIVND (reference sequence). The CDR3 has 13 residues. V was trimmed by 4 bases and J by 12 bases, leaving 13 bases between them. This entry comes from a study of blood T cell dynamics during melanoma immunotherapy. Every bulk PBMC sample received the same 350 ng of DNA. TCRdb's copy holds only in-frame clones and misses some; the assay was immunoSEQ multiplex PCR. This sample has about 6,300 clones, with approximately 91% found just once. As for time point: week 3, after first cycle of checkpoint inhibitor. Response was assessed by RECIST 1.1 at 12 weeks, except a couple of rapid progressors. Patients had no prior systemic cancer treatment, immunosuppressants or other active cancers.

This receptor was taken from a human donor with melanoma. This chain joins TRBV19 and TRBJ1-6; unclear D gene. The starting material was blood, obtained from a patient treated with checkpoint blockade. This CDR3 is CASSTSDRRPLHF. DNA of the CDR3: TGTGCCAGTAGTACTTCCGACCGCCGACCCCTCCACTTT.